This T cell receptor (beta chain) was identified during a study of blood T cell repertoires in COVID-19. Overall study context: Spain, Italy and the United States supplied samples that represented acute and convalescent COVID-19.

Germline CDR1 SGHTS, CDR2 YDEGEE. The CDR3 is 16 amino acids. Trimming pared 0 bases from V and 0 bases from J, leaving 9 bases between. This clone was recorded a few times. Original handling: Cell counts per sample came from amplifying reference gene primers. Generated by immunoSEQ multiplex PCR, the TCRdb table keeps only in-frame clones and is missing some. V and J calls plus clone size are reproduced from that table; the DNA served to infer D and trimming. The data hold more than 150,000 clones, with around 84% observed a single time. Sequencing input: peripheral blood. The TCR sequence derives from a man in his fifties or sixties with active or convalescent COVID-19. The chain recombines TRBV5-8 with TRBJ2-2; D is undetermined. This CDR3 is CASSLAGGPNTGELFF. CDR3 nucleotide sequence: TGTGCCAGCAGCTTGGCCGGTGGTCCGAACACCGGGGAGCTGTTTTTT.